Shown below are 7 T cell receptor beta chains from a single sample sequenced in a study of CD8+CD57+ T cells in acquired aplastic anemia. The template used for profiling TCR beta VDJ and CDR3 was genomic DNA. TCRdb itself ran the reads through MiXCR, one entry per CDR3 protein. The sample holds fewer than 200,000 distinct CDR3 sequences, about 48% seen once. Sequencing was done on a sample of sorted CD4+, CD8+, or CD8+CD57+ T cells (not recorded which) from PBMCs. The receptors come from a human donor in good health.

CDR3 DNA sequence: TGTGCCAGCCATTCGGGACAGGGTACTGTGCAGTACTTC. Its protein product is CASHSGQGTVQYF. The genes are TRBV10-3 and TRBJ2-7, with TRBD1 matching over 9 bases. The CDR3 covers 13 residues. Germline trimming cut 10 bases from V and 9 bases from J; bases unmatched to any gene: 13. CDR1 ENHRY and CDR2 SYGVKD come from the germline V gene.

This chain links TRBV2 with TRBJ2-7; TRBD1 aligns across 10 bases. The germline V gene encodes CDR1 SNHLY and CDR2 FYNNEI. The CDR3 covers 13 residues. V was clipped by 6 bases and J by 7 bases; unmatched bases: 6. CDR3 DNA sequence: TGTGCCAGCAGGGGACAGGGGCGGTGGGAGCAGTACTTC. Protein sequence: CASRGQGRWEQYF.

The chain combines TRBV20-1 with TRBJ2-2, with TRBD1 matching over 7 bases. The CDR3 consists of 13 residues. The V and J ends lost 3 bases and 7 bases, in that order; junction bases with no gene match: 5. Germline V gene lookup returns CDR1 DFQATT and CDR2 SNEGSKA (reference sequence). The CDR3 sequence: CSARRGRIGELFF. The CDR3, as DNA: TGCAGTGCTAGGAGGGGGCGGATCGGGGAGCTGTTTTTT.

The chain joins TRBV19 to TRBJ2-2; unclear D gene. The germline V gene has CDR1 LNHDA and CDR2 SQIVND (reference sequence). Trimming removed 3 bases at V and 2 bases at J, with 7 bases between. The length of the CDR3 is 14 residues. CDR3 DNA sequence: TGTGCCAGTAGTATTAACAGTAACACCGGGGAGCTGTTTTTT. Its protein is CASSINSNTGELFF.

The table lists this clonotype with a few counts. Since a much larger clone is just one base distant, this may be a read error. The chain combines TRBV5-1 with TRBJ2-7; tentative D call: TRBD2 (5 bases). V gave up 0 bases and J gave up 3 bases, with 13 bases separating them. CDR1 and CDR2 from the germline V gene are SGHRS and YFSETQ. This CDR3 comprises 15 residues. The CDR3 reads CASSLAGVADYEQYF. CDR3 sequence (DNA): TGCGCCAGCAGCTTGGCCGGGGTGGCAGACTACGAGCAGTACTTC.

This clonotype appeared many times. The genes are TRBV5-5 and TRBJ1-5; D is unresolved. The CDR3 has 15 amino acids. Germline V CDR1 and CDR2: SGHKS, YYEKEE (reference sequence). Trimming shortened V by 0 bases and J by 0 bases, and 7 bases separated the two germline ends. The chain's CDR3 is CASSLGGNSNQPQHF. The DNA of the CDR3 is TGTGCCAGCAGCTTGGGTGGAAATAGCAATCAGCCCCAGCATTTT.

This clonotype showed up many times. This chain links TRBV19 with TRBJ1-1; 7 bases align to TRBD1. CDR1 is LNHDA and CDR2 is SQIVND in the germline V gene (reference sequence). With 3 bases clipped from V and 2 bases from J, the junction kept 6 bases outside the gene matches. The CDR3 runs 15 residues. CDR3 region: CASSMVGGGNTEAFF. The DNA for the CDR3 is TGTGCCAGTAGTATGGTAGGAGGGGGCAACACTGAAGCTTTCTTT. Combining the CDR3 with reference TRBV19 and TRBJ1-1 gives the whole variable domain DGGITQSPKYLFRKEGQNVTLSCEQNLNHDAMYWYRQDPGQGLRLIYYSQIVNDFQKGDIAEGYSVSREKKESFPLTVTSAQKNPTAFYLCASSMVGGGNTEAFFGQGTRLTVV.